These 10 T cell receptor beta chains were all obtained from the same sample, sequenced in a study of regulatory T cells in long-lasting Graves disease. As for time point: newly diagnosed GD, antithyroid drugs for less than 3 months. Generation of the TCR library employed RNA extracted from PBMCs. Relying on iRepertoire HTBI primers and Arm-PCR of CDR3 regions, the team built TCR beta libraries. TCRdb reanalysed the multiplex PCR reads using MiXCR and keeps one entry per CDR3 protein. The sample has about 540,000 distinct CDR3 sequences; approximately 13% are singletons. The data also belong to a second study, concerning T cells in Graves' hyperthyroidism and ophthalmopathy.

The sample in question was peripheral blood mononuclear cells (PBMCs), obtained at new diagnosis, from a patient treated with antithyroid drugs. The source is a man aged 25 to 45 with Graves disease.

The V call is TRBV6-4, the J call TRBJ2-3, with 10 bases that match TRBD1. The V gene end was trimmed by 5 bases and the J gene end by 4 bases; junction bases not matched to a gene: 3. CDR1 and CDR2 from the germline V gene are MRHNA and SNTAGT. This CDR3 has 14 amino acids. CDR3 residues: CASSSTGGADTQYF. The CDR3 DNA follows: TGTGCCAGCAGTTCGACAGGGGGCGCAGATACGCAGTATTTT.

At least ten counts were recorded for this clonotype. The V gene is TRBV12-3 or TRBV12-4, the J gene TRBJ1-1; D is uncertain. V shed 5 bases and J shed 6 bases, with 16 bases lying between them. The CDR3 is 14 amino acids. The CDR3 here is CASSTPGKWAEAFF. In DNA, the CDR3 is TGTGCCAGCAGTACACCGGGGAAATGGGCTGAAGCTTTCTTT.

V usage is TRBV10-2 and J usage is TRBJ2-2; 7 bases fit TRBD2. This CDR3 is 15 amino acids long. Trimming cost V 7 bases and J 7 bases; bases outside gene matches: 12. Per the germline V gene, CDR1 is WSHSY and CDR2 is SAAADI. CDR3 nucleotide sequence: TGCGCCAGCACTCGACTAGAGGGAGGGGACGGGGAGCTGTTTTTT. It translates to CASTRLEGGDGELFF.

Only a few counts were recorded for this clonotype. The rearrangement joins TRBV10-1 to TRBJ2-5; unclear D gene. The V end was cut by 4 bases, the J end by 5 bases, with 14 bases between. CDR3 length: 14 amino acids. Germline loops: CDR1 WNHNN, CDR2 SYGVQD (reference sequence). The CDR3 here is CASSGATADETQYF. The CDR3 DNA is TGCGCCAGCAGTGGGGCTACGGCAGATGAGACCCAGTACTTC.

This clonotype was seen repeatedly, ten times or more. The rearrangement links TRBV6-9 to TRBJ2-1; unclear D gene. V was shortened by 3 bases and J by 5 bases, with 8 bases between the two germline ends. CDR1 is MNHGY, CDR2 SVAAGI, per germline. The CDR3 length is 13 residues. The CDR3 DNA follows: TGTGCCAGCAGTTACTCTCCCAACAATGAGCAGTTCTTC. Protein: CASSYSPNNEQFF.

The CDR3 coding sequence is TGTGCCAGCTCACCAGAGGGAATGAGTGGCTACACCTTC. Its translation: CASSPEGMSGYTF. The V and J genes are TRBV18 and TRBJ1-2; D uncertain. Germline V gene sequence: CDR1 KGHSH, CDR2 LQKENI. The CDR3 covers 13 residues. Trimming took 2 bases from V and 7 from J, leaving 11 bases between them.

This clonotype occurred many times. The V gene is TRBV29-1, the J gene TRBJ1-4; TRBD1 agrees at 10 bases. V lost 7 bases to trimming and J lost 3 bases; unmatched junction nucleotides: 5. Germline V gives CDR1 SQVTM, CDR2 ANQGSEA. The CDR3 is made up of 14 amino acids. The CDR3 coding sequence is TGCAGCGCTGGGACAGGGGTCCCTAATGAAAAACTGTTTTTT. Protein product: CSAGTGVPNEKLFF.

This chain connects TRBV6-9 to TRBJ2-5, with a weak D call TRBD2 (5 bases). Between the trimmed V and J ends, which lost 4 bases and 2 bases, there was a span of 11 bases. The CDR3 extends over 14 amino acids. The germline CDR1 and CDR2 sequences are MNHGY and SVAAGI. CDR3 coding DNA: TGTGCCAGCAGTTCCGGACTCTTACAAGAGACCCAGTACTTC. Amino acid sequence: CASSSGLLQETQYF.

This rearrangement joins TRBV29-1 to TRBJ2-7; no reliable D call. This CDR3 has 12 amino acids. Trimming took off 7 bases at V and 3 bases at J, with 13 bases between the two ends. Germline CDR1 reads SQVTM; CDR2 reads ANQGSEA. This CDR3 reads CSGLKNGYEQYF. The CDR3 DNA follows: TGCAGCGGACTGAAGAATGGCTACGAGCAGTACTTC.

This chain uses TRBV9 with TRBJ2-6; 8 positions agree with TRBD2. The ends lost 6 bases at V and 1 base at J; junction bases unmatched: 15. Germline values: CDR1 SGDLS, CDR2 YYNGEE. The CDR3 spans 19 residues. CDR3 loop: CASNSLPGGGLSGANVLTF. Written as DNA, the CDR3 is TGTGCCAGCAACTCCCTACCGGGGGGGGGCCTTTCTGGGGCCAACGTCCTGACTTTC.